Here is one T cell receptor beta chain with its context. This sample was included in a study of graft-versus-host responses after intestinal transplantation. Overall study context: Tacrolimus and steroids were given for about three years to all recipients after anti-thymocyte globulin induction.

Study-wide points: Patients who carried graft-donor T cell macrochimerism also had high graft-versus-host to host-versus-graft clonal ratios in their allografts.

TCRdb keeps only in-frame clones here, not all; method: immunoSEQ multiplex PCR. Of 6,700 or so clones in the sample, about 24% were seen once. The CDR3 is 17 amino acids. The germline CDR1 and CDR2 sequences are SGHVS and FQNEAQ. Losses at the gene ends were 2 bases for V and 0 bases for J; bases not matched to a gene: 10. The chain employs TRBV7-8 and TRBJ2-7, with TRBD2 matching over 7 bases. The TCR originated in a human patient who was an organ donor for intestinal transplantation. The sample in question was alloreactive CD4+ T cells from a mixed lymphocyte reaction culture, obtained before transplantation. Noted subset: CFSE-low proliferating T cells sorted from roughly six-day pre-transplant mixed lymphocyte reaction (GvH or HvG direction). CDR3 in amino acids: CASSLTGVGGSSYEQYF. Written as DNA, the CDR3 is TGTGCCAGCAGCTTAACGGGGGTGGGAGGGAGCTCCTACGAGCAGTACTTC. The variable domain in full, completed from reference TRBV7-8 and TRBJ2-7, reads GAGVSQSPRYKVAKRGQDVALRCDPISGHVSLFWYQQALGQGPEFLTYFQNEAQLDKSGLPSDRFFAERPEGSVSTLKIQRTQQEDSAVYLCASSLTGVGGSSYEQYFGPGTRLTVT.